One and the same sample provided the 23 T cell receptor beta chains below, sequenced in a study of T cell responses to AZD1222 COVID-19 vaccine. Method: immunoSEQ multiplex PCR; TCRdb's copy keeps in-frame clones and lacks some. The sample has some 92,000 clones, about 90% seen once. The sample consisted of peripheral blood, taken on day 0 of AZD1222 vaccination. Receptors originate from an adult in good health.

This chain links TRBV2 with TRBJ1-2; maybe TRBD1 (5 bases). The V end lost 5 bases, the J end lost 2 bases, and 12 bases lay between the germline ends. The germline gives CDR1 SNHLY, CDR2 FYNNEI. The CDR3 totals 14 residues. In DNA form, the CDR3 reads TGTGCCAGCAGTCCCGGCGGGGGAAACTATGGCTACACCTTC. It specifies CASSPGGGNYGYTF.

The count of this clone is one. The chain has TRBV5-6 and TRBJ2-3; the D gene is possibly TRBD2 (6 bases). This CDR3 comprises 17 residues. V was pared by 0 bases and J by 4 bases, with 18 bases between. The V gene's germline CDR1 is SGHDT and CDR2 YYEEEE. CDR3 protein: CASSLVVAATIPDTQYF. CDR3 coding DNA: TGTGCCAGCAGCTTGGTAGTAGCGGCGACTATCCCAGATACGCAGTATTTT.

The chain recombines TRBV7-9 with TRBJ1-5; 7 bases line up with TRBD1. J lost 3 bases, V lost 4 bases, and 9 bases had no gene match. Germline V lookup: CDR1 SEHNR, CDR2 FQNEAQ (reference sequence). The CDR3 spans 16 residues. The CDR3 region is CASSSGTTGPNQPQHF. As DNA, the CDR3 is TGTGCCAGCAGCTCGGGGACGACAGGGCCCAATCAGCCCCAGCATTTT.

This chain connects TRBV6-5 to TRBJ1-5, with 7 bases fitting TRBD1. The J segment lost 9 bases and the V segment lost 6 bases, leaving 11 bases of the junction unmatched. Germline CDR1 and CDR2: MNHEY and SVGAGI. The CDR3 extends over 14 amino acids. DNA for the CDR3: TGTGCCAGCAGGGACAGGACCCCCTGGGGGCCCCAGCATTTT. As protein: CASRDRTPWGPQHF.

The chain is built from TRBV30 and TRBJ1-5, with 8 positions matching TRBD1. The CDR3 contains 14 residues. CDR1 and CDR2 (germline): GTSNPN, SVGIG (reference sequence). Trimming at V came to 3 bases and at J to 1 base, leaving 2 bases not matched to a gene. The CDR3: CAWSGDRSNQPQHF. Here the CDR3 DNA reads TGTGCCTGGAGCGGGGACAGGAGCAATCAGCCCCAGCATTTT.

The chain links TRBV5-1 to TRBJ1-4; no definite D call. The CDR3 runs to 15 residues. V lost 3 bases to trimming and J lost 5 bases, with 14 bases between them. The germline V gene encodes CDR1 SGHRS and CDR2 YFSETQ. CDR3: CASSSGSSPNEKLFF. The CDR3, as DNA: TGCGCCAGCAGCTCTGGGAGTTCCCCAAATGAAAAACTGTTTTTT.

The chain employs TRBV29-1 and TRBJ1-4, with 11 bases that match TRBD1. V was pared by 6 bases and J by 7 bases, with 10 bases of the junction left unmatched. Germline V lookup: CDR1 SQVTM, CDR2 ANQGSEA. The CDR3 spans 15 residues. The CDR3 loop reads CSVLGWDRGSEKLFF. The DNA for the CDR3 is TGCAGCGTCTTAGGCTGGGACAGGGGGAGTGAAAAACTGTTTTTT.

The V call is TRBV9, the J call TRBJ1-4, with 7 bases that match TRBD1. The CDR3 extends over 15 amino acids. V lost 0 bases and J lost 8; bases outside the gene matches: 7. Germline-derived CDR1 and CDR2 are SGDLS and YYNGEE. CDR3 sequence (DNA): TGTGCCAGCAGCGTAGATAGTACAGGGGAGGAAAAACTGTTTTTT. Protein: CASSVDSTGEEKLFF.

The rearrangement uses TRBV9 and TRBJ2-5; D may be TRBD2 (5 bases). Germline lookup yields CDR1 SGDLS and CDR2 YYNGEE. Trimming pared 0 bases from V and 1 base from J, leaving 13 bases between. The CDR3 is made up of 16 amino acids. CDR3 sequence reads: CASSVEPGGSQETQYF. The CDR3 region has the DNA TGTGCCAGCAGCGTAGAACCCGGAGGCTCCCAAGAGACCCAGTACTTC.

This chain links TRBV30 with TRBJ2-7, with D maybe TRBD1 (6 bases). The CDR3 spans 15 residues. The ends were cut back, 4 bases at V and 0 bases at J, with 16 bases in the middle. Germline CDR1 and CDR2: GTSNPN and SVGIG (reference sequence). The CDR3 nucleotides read TGTGCCTGGATCCCGCCCGGGACAACCTCCTACGAGCAGTACTTC. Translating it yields CAWIPPGTTSYEQYF.

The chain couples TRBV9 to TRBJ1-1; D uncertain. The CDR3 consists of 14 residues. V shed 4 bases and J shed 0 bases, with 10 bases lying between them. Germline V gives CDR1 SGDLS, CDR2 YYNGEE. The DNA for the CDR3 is TGTGCCAGCAGCCCGGGAGGAATGAACACTGAAGCTTTCTTT. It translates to CASSPGGMNTEAFF.

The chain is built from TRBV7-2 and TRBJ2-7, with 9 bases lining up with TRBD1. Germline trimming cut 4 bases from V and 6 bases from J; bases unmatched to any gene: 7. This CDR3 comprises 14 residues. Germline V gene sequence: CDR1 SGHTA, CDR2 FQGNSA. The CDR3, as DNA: TGTGCCAGCAGCTCTCGGACAGGGGCTCTCGAGCAGTACTTC. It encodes CASSSRTGALEQYF.

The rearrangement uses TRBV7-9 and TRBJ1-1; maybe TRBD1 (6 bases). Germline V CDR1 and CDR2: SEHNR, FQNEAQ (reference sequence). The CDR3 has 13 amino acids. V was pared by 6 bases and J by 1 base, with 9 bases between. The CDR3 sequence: CASSRTANTEAFF. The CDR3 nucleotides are TGTGCCAGCAGTCGGACAGCGAACACTGAAGCTTTCTTT. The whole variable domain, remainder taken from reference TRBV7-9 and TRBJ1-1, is DTGVSQNPRHKITKRGQNVTFRCDPISEHNRLYWYRQTLGQGPEFLTYFQNEAQLEKSRLLSDRFSAERPKGSFSTLEIQRTEQGDSAMYLCASSRTANTEAFFGQGTRLTVV.

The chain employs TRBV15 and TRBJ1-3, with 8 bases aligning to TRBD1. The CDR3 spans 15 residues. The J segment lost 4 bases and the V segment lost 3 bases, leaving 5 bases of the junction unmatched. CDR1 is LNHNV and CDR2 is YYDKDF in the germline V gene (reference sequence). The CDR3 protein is CATSREQGGGNTIYF. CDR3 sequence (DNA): TGTGCCACCAGCAGGGAACAGGGGGGCGGAAACACCATATATTTT.

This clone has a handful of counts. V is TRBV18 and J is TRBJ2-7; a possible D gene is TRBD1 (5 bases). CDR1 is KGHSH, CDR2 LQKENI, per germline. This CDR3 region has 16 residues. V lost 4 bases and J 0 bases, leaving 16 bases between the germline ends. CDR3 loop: CASSHSGQVSSYEQYF. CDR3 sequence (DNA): TGTGCCAGCTCACATTCAGGGCAGGTCAGCTCCTACGAGCAGTACTTC.

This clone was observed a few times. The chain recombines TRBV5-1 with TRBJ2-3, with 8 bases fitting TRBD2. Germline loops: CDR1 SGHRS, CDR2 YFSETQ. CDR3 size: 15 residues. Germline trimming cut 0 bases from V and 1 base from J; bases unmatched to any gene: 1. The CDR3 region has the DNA TGCGCCAGCAGCTTGGACGGGAGGGGCACAGATACGCAGTATTTT. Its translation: CASSLDGRGTDTQYF.

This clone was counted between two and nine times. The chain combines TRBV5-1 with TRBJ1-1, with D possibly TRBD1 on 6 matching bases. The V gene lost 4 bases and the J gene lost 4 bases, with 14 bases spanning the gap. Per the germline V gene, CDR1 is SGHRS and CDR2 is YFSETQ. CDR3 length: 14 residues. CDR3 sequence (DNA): TGCGCCAGCAGCGCTATCACAGGGCTCACTGAAGCTTTCTTT. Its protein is CASSAITGLTEAFF.

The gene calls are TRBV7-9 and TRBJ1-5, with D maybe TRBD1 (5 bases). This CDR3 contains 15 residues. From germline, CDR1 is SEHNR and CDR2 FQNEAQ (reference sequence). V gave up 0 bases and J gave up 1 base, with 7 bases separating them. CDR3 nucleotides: TGTGCCAGCAGCTTAGCCGGGGGGAGCAATCAGCCCCAGCATTTT. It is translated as CASSLAGGSNQPQHF.

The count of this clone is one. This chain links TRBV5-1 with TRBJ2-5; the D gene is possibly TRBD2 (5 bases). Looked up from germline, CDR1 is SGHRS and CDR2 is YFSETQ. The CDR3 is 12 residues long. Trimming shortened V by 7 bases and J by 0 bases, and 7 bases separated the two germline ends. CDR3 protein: CASRGNQETQYF. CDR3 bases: TGCGCCAGCCGGGGAAACCAAGAGACCCAGTACTTC.

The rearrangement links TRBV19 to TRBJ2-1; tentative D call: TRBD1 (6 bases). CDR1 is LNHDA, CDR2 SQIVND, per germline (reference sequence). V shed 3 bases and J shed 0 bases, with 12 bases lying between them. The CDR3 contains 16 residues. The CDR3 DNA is TGTGCCAGTAGTATCCCGACAGGCCGCTCCTACAATGAGCAGTTCTTC. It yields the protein CASSIPTGRSYNEQFF.

The CDR3 DNA is TGCGCCAGCAGCCCCCTCGCCCGTGGATCGAACTATGGCTACACCTTC. Protein product: CASSPLARGSNYGYTF. The chain uses TRBV5-1 and TRBJ1-2; D not certain. Germline CDR1 reads SGHRS; CDR2 reads YFSETQ. The V end lost 4 bases, the J end lost 2 bases, and 18 bases lay between the germline ends. The CDR3 has 16 residues.

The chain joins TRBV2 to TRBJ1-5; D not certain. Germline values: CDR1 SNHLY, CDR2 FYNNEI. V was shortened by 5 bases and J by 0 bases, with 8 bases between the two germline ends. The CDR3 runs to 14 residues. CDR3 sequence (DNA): TGTGCCAGCAGTCCGGGGAATAGCAATCAGCCCCAGCATTTT. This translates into CASSPGNSNQPQHF.

The CDR3 loop is CATTTSGPFNEQFF. The CDR3 coding sequence is TGTGCCACCACGACTAGCGGGCCCTTCAATGAGCAGTTCTTC. The chain is built from TRBV6-5 and TRBJ2-1, with 10 bases fitting TRBD2. Germline assignment: CDR1 MNHEY and CDR2 SVGAGI. V was pared by 10 bases and J by 6 bases, with 9 bases of the junction left unmatched. This CDR3 comprises 14 residues.